The rows below give T cell receptor beta chains drawn from one sample of a study of cytomegalovirus exposure and HLA in healthy donors. Generated by immunoSEQ multiplex PCR, the TCRdb table keeps only in-frame clones and is missing some. The sample lists around 90,000 clones, 70% to 85% occurring once. Material for sequencing was PBMCs. The source of these receptors is a human donor in good health. Both conserved end residues are part of each CDR3. The D gene is left open where the match is weak. Size is omitted from some rows. Given values are once, few, many or a class for expanded clones.

clone size,V gene,J gene,D gene,CDR3 protein,CDR3 DNA
once,TRBV9,TRBJ2-1,.,CASSVKGGGIVDNEQFF,TGTGCCAGCAGCGTTAAGGGGGGGGGCATTGTGGACAATGAGCAGTTCTTC
.,TRBV28,TRBJ1-2,.,CASSSGANYGYTF,TGTGCCAGCAGTTCAGGGGCTAACTATGGCTACACCTTC
.,TRBV5-6,TRBJ2-5,TRBD2,CASRLAGGPGETQYF,TGTGCCAGCAGACTAGCGGGAGGGCCGGGGGAGACCCAGTACTTC
.,TRBV7-2,TRBJ1-4,.,CASSSSEKLFF,TGTGCCAGCAGCTCTAGTGAAAAACTGTTTTTT
once,TRBV11-2,TRBJ1-6,.,CASSSPRGGRGSPLHF,TGTGCCAGCAGCTCGCCTCGGGGGGGGCGCGGGTCACCCCTCCACTTT
.,TRBV15,TRBJ2-7,.,CATSREARTYEQYF,TGTGCCACCAGCAGAGAGGCCAGAACCTACGAGCAGTACTTC
.,TRBV27,TRBJ2-1,.,CASSLSTGAVEQFF,TGTGCCAGCAGTTTATCGACTGGGGCAGTTGAGCAGTTCTTC
.,TRBV6-5,TRBJ1-2,.,CASSSVDTSNYGYTF,TGTGCCAGCAGTTCGGTGGACACTTCTAACTATGGCTACACCTTC
.,TRBV6-4,TRBJ1-1,TRBD1,CASSDSKFPDRGWTEAFF,TGTGCCAGCAGTGACTCGAAATTTCCGGACAGGGGATGGACTGAAGCTTTCTTT
.,TRBV27,TRBJ2-5,TRBD2,CASSLSPTSGRGKTQYF,TGTGCCAGCAGTTTATCGCCGACTAGCGGGAGGGGGAAGACCCAGTACTTC
.,TRBV27,TRBJ2-7,TRBD2,CASSMTSGTSYEQYF,TGTGCCAGCAGTATGACTAGCGGGACGTCCTACGAGCAGTACTTC
once,TRBV27,TRBJ2-7,.,CASSLSQGLSYEQYF,TGTGCCAGCAGTTTATCTCAGGGACTCTCCTACGAGCAGTACTTC
once,TRBV13,TRBJ2-3,.,CASSLESADRTSTDTQYF,TGTGCCAGCAGCTTAGAGTCTGCGGACCGGACTAGCACAGATACGCAGTATTTT
.,TRBV6-5,TRBJ1-6,TRBD1,CASSLTGVNSPLHF,TGTGCCAGCAGTTTAACAGGGGTTAATTCACCCCTCCACTTT
.,TRBV2,TRBJ2-5,.,CASRPNSPQETQYF,TGTGCCAGCAGACCCAACAGTCCTCAAGAGACCCAGTACTTC
.,TRBV7-2,TRBJ1-5,.,CASSLARGSNQPQHF,TGTGCCAGCAGCTTAGCGCGGGGTAGCAATCAGCCCCAGCATTTT
.,TRBV5-8,TRBJ1-2,.,CASSSRRRANNYGYTF,TGTGCCAGCAGCTCCCGCCGCAGGGCAAATAACTATGGCTACACCTTC
.,TRBV6-5,TRBJ1-2,.,CASSYSNGVYGYTF,TGTGCCAGCAGTTACTCGAACGGGGTCTATGGCTACACCTTC
.,TRBV28,TRBJ2-7,.,CASSLPARGEQYF,TGTGCCAGCAGTTTACCCGCTAGGGGCGAGCAGTACTTC
.,TRBV18,TRBJ2-1,.,CASSPDKRGTQGEQFF,TGTGCCAGCTCACCCGATAAACGGGGGACCCAAGGTGAGCAGTTCTTC
.,TRBV5-1,TRBJ2-1,TRBD2,CASKTGLAGGRLNEQFF,TGCGCCAGCAAAACGGGACTAGCGGGAGGGAGATTAAATGAGCAGTTCTTC
.,TRBV28,TRBJ1-1,TRBD1,CVSAGTALSNTEAFF,TGTGTCTCTGCCGGGACAGCCCTTTCGAACACTGAAGCTTTCTTT
.,TRBV6-5,TRBJ1-1,.,CASSYSWARGTEAFF,TGTGCCAGCAGTTACAGTTGGGCGCGGGGCACTGAAGCTTTCTTT
.,TRBV28,TRBJ1-6,TRBD1,CASSPRTGTNSPLHF,TGTGCCAGCAGTCCGCGGACAGGTACGAATTCACCCCTCCACTTT
.,TRBV29-1,TRBJ2-5,.,CSVVGQPKETQYF,TGCAGCGTTGTTGGACAGCCGAAAGAGACCCAGTACTTC
.,TRBV30,TRBJ1-5,.,CAWSVRGARNQPQHF,TGTGCCTGGAGTGTACGGGGGGCTAGAAATCAGCCCCAGCATTTT
.,TRBV7-9,TRBJ1-1,.,CASSLDRNTEAFF,TGTGCCAGCAGCCTGGACAGGAACACTGAAGCTTTCTTT
.,TRBV18,TRBJ1-4,.,CASSPPGGNLGEKLFF,TGTGCCAGCTCACCACCGGGGGGGAACCTTGGTGAAAAACTGTTTTTT
.,TRBV2,TRBJ1-2,.,CASSEEGQVGYGYTF,TGTGCCAGCAGTGAGGAGGGGCAGGTCGGTTATGGCTACACCTTC
.,TRBV28,TRBJ2-1,.,CASSTGISYNEQFF,TGTGCCAGCAGTACAGGGATTTCCTACAATGAGCAGTTCTTC
.,TRBV6-1,TRBJ2-1,TRBD2,CASSAVGLAGAFSYNEQFF,TGTGCCAGCAGTGCAGTTGGACTAGCGGGAGCGTTCTCCTACAATGAGCAGTTCTTC
.,TRBV27,TRBJ2-7,TRBD2,CASSPRTSGRGEQYF,TGTGCCAGCAGTCCGAGGACTAGCGGGAGAGGTGAGCAGTACTTC
.,TRBV7-3,TRBJ2-7,.,CASSPYSTGSYEQYF,TGTGCCAGCAGCCCGTATTCAACAGGATCCTACGAGCAGTACTTC
once,TRBV5-1,TRBJ2-5,.,CASSYGAGQETQYF,TGCGCCAGCAGCTATGGGGCAGGTCAAGAGACCCAGTACTTC
.,TRBV20-1,TRBJ1-1,.,CSARGTEAFF,TGCAGTGCCCGGGGCACTGAAGCTTTCTTT
.,TRBV7-9,TRBJ2-3,.,CASSPRGTDTQYF,TGTGCCAGCAGCCCCCGCGGCACAGATACGCAGTATTTT
.,TRBV6-5,TRBJ1-3,.,CASSYSWGIGNTIYF,TGTGCCAGCAGTTACTCATGGGGCATCGGAAACACCATATATTTT
.,TRBV5-1,TRBJ1-4,.,CASSFQGGATNEKLFF,TGCGCCAGCAGCTTTCAAGGGGGTGCAACTAATGAAAAACTGTTTTTT
.,TRBV7-9,TRBJ1-2,TRBD1,CASSLGGKTGGRLNYGYTF,TGTGCCAGCAGCTTAGGAGGGAAGACAGGGGGCCGTCTTAACTATGGCTACACCTTC
.,TRBV6-5,TRBJ2-3,TRBD2,CAAGTSGFTDTQYF,TGTGCAGCAGGGACTAGCGGTTTCACAGATACGCAGTATTTT
few,TRBV4-1,TRBJ2-3,TRBD2,CASSSPIAGMSTDTQYF,TGCGCCAGCAGCAGTCCGATAGCGGGGATGTCCACAGATACGCAGTATTTT
.,TRBV25-1,TRBJ1-3,.,CASSESTQGIAGNTIYF,TGTGCCAGCAGTGAGTCTACCCAGGGGATTGCCGGAAACACCATATATTTT
.,TRBV10-3,TRBJ2-1,TRBD2,CAISEPGTSGSNEQFF,TGTGCCATCAGTGAGCCAGGGACTAGCGGGAGCAATGAGCAGTTCTTC
.,TRBV5-4,TRBJ1-2,.,CASSLAGGLGYTF,TGTGCCAGCAGCTTGGCCGGGGGTTTAGGCTACACCTTC
.,TRBV27,TRBJ2-1,.,CASSLGRGVEQFF,TGTGCCAGCAGTTTAGGCAGGGGAGTTGAGCAGTTCTTC
.,TRBV7-2,TRBJ2-1,.,CASSLGLLDFYNEQFF,TGTGCCAGCAGCTTAGGCCTACTAGATTTCTACAATGAGCAGTTCTTC
few,TRBV19,TRBJ2-6,TRBD1,CASSIHRGSGANVLTF,TGTGCCAGTAGTATACACAGGGGCTCTGGGGCCAACGTCCTGACTTTC
.,TRBV2,TRBJ2-1,.,CASRAARSGEQFF,TGTGCCAGCAGGGCAGCCCGATCGGGTGAGCAGTTCTTC
.,TRBV29-1,TRBJ1-4,.,CSVGRQGEKLFF,TGCAGCGTTGGGCGCCAGGGTGAAAAACTGTTTTTT
.,TRBV25-1,TRBJ2-7,TRBD2,CASSDPRGAGEQYF,TGTGCCAGCAGCGATCCGCGGGGGGCCGGGGAGCAGTACTTC
.,TRBV28,TRBJ1-2,.,CASSLEEGSAYGYTF,TGTGCCAGCAGTTTAGAAGAGGGATCCGCCTATGGCTACACCTTC
.,TRBV29-1,TRBJ2-7,TRBD1,CSARQGQFDEQYF,TGCAGCGCCCGGCAGGGACAGTTCGACGAGCAGTACTTC
.,TRBV6-5,TRBJ1-2,.,CASRKLPGQNYGYTF,TGTGCCAGCAGAAAACTCCCAGGACAGAACTATGGCTACACCTTC
.,TRBV27,TRBJ2-3,TRBD2,CASSLSASGNTDTQYF,TGTGCCAGCAGTTTATCAGCTAGCGGGAACACAGATACGCAGTATTTT
.,TRBV28,TRBJ1-1,.,CASSLRGEAFF,TGTGCCAGCAGTTTACGGGGGGAAGCTTTCTTT
.,TRBV29-1,TRBJ1-5,.,CSVAAANQPQHF,TGCAGCGTTGCGGCGGCCAATCAGCCCCAGCATTTT
few,TRBV7-9,TRBJ1-1,TRBD1,CASSTGAEAFF,TGTGCCAGCAGCACAGGGGCTGAAGCTTTCTTT
.,TRBV7-6,TRBJ2-1,TRBD1,CASSLVQGANEQFF,TGTGCCAGCAGCTTAGTCCAGGGGGCAAATGAGCAGTTCTTC
once,TRBV4-3,TRBJ1-6,.,CASSQESGGALHF,TGCGCCAGCAGCCAAGAGAGCGGGGGGGCCCTCCACTTT
.,TRBV7-6,TRBJ2-5,.,CASSLGPRVIQETQYF,TGTGCCAGCAGCTTAGGCCCCAGGGTTATTCAAGAGACCCAGTACTTC